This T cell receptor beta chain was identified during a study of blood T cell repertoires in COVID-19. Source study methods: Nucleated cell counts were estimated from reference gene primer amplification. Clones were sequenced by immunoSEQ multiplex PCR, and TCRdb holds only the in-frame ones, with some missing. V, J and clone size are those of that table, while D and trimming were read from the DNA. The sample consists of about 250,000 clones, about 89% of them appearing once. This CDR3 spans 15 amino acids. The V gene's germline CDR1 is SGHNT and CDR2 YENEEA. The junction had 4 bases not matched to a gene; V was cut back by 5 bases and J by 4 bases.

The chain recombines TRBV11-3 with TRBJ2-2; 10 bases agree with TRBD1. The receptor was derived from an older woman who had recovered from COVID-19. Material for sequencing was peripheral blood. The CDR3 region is CASSLRTGGTGELFF. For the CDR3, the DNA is TGTGCCAGCAGCCTTCGGACAGGGGGCACCGGGGAGCTGTTTTTT. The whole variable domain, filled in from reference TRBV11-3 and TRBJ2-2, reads EAGVVQSPRYKIIEKKQPVAFWCNPISGHNTLYWYLQNLGQGPELLIRYENEEAVDDSQLPKDRFSAERLKGVDSTLKIQPAELGDSAVYLCASSLRTGGTGELFFGEGSRLTVL.